Listed below are T cell receptor beta chains from one sample, sequenced in a study of T cell repertoires in cytomegalovirus infection. Via MiXCR, TCRdb re-called the reads, giving one row per CDR3 protein. The sample consists of roughly 280,000 distinct CDR3 sequences, around 20% of them appearing once. Which antigens these TCRs recognize remains unknown. Material: cultured PBMCs, obtained from culture after CMV antigen stimulation. These receptors came from a human donor in good health (CMV status not recorded). Some clones in this sample may be carry-over from other donors' samples. The CDR3 runs from the conserved cysteine through the conserved F or W. Each record gives: CDR3 protein, CDR3 DNA, J gene, V gene, clone size, D gene. The D gene is left open where the match is weak. Only some rows state a clone size, as once, few, many or a class for expanded clones.

CASSLSTEQFF | TGTGCCAGCAGCTTATCGACCGAGCAGTTCTTC | TRBJ2-1 | TRBV7-9 | . | .
CASRDRESGNTIYF | TGTGCCAGCAGGGACAGGGAATCTGGAAACACCATATATTTT | TRBJ1-3 | TRBV6-1 | many | TRBD1
CASSTPGTQYF | TGTGCCAGCAGCACCCCCGGGACCCAGTACTTC | TRBJ2-5 | TRBV6-2/TRBV6-3 | few | .
CASSQDLQPNGETQYF | TGCGCCAGCAGCCAAGACCTCCAGCCTAACGGAGAGACCCAGTACTTC | TRBJ2-5 | TRBV4-3 | few | .
CASSIGWSYEQYF | TGTGCCAGTAGTATCGGTTGGTCCTACGAGCAGTACTTC | TRBJ2-7 | TRBV19 | few | .
CASSFLTGKMNTEAFF | TGTGCCAGCAGTTTCCTGACAGGGAAAATGAACACTGAAGCTTTCTTT | TRBJ1-1 | TRBV6-2/TRBV6-3 | . | TRBD1
CAISLVGTSGMNEQFF | TGTGCCATCAGTCTAGTAGGGACTAGCGGGATGAATGAGCAGTTCTTC | TRBJ2-1 | TRBV10-3 | few | TRBD2
CASSLTAINEKLFF | TGTGCCAGCAGTTTGACAGCCATTAATGAAAAACTGTTTTTT | TRBJ1-4 | TRBV12-3/TRBV12-4 | few | .
CASSESSSGNTIYF | TGCGCCAGCAGTGAATCCAGCTCTGGAAACACCATATATTTT | TRBJ1-3 | TRBV10-1 | . | .
CAISEPNTGELFF | TGTGCCATCAGTGAACCGAACACCGGGGAGCTGTTTTTT | TRBJ2-2 | TRBV10-3 | . | .
CACTHFMNTEAFF | TGTGCCTGCACCCATTTTATGAACACTGAAGCTTTCTTT | TRBJ1-1 | TRBV30 | few | .
CASSSQQGNYGYTF | TGTGCCAGCAGCTCTCAACAGGGTAACTATGGCTACACCTTC | TRBJ1-2 | TRBV5-5 | . | .
CASSSQTGGEAYF | TGTGCCAGCAGCTCCCAGACAGGGGGCGAAGCTTACTTT | TRBJ1-1 | TRBV7-9 | once | TRBD1
CATSDPGSNLADTQYF | TGTGCCACCAGTGATCCGGGATCAAATCTGGCAGATACGCAGTATTTT | TRBJ2-3 | TRBV24-1 | . | .
CASSSPAGETQYF | TGTGCCAGCAGTTCCCCGGCGGGGGAGACCCAGTACTTC | TRBJ2-5 | TRBV6-5 | few | .
CASSLGGTGEAFF | TGTGCCAGCAGCTTGGGTGGGACAGGTGAAGCTTTCTTT | TRBJ1-1 | TRBV5-4 | many | TRBD1
CASSSRGGIGLAGDQTGELFF | TGTGCCAGCAGCTCCAGGGGGGGTATCGGACTAGCGGGAGATCAAACCGGGGAGCTGTTTTTT | TRBJ2-2 | TRBV7-2 | . | TRBD2
CASTTTGGISPLHF | TGTGCCAGCACCACGACAGGGGGAATATCACCCCTCCACTTT | TRBJ1-6 | TRBV12-3/TRBV12-4 | . | TRBD1
CASNLGTRHQIFTGELFF | TGTGCCAGCAACCTCGGGACTCGCCACCAGATTTTCACCGGGGAGCTGTTTTTT | TRBJ2-2 | TRBV27 | few | .
CASSNPGQGLTHQPQHF | TGTGCCAGCAGCAATCCGGGACAGGGGTTAACTCATCAGCCCCAGCATTTT | TRBJ1-5 | TRBV6-6 | . | TRBD1
CASSQDLTGGKETQYF | TGCGCCAGCAGCCAAGATCTGACGGGGGGGAAAGAGACCCAGTACTTC | TRBJ2-5 | TRBV4-1 | . | TRBD2
CASSFGLASDEQFF | TGTGCCAGCAGCTTCGGACTAGCGAGCGATGAGCAGTTCTTC | TRBJ2-1 | TRBV7-9 | many | TRBD2
CASSRTSSYEQYF | TGTGCCAGCAGTCGGACTAGTTCCTACGAGCAGTACTTC | TRBJ2-7 | TRBV27 | . | TRBD2
CASGLDPTGGRETQYF | TGTGCTAGTGGTTTGGACCCAACAGGGGGCAGAGAGACCCAGTACTTC | TRBJ2-5 | TRBV12-5 | few | TRBD1
CASSLPGAPGSEQYF | TGTGCCAGCAGTCTTCCCGGGGCCCCTGGGAGCGAGCAGTACTTC | TRBJ2-7 | TRBV6-2/TRBV6-3 | . | .
CASSSQDQPQHF | TGTGCCAGCAGCTCACAAGATCAGCCCCAGCATTTT | TRBJ1-5 | TRBV7-2 | few | .
CASSLPPEGTDTQYF | TGTGCCAGCAGCTTACCCCCGGAGGGCACAGATACGCAGTATTTT | TRBJ2-3 | TRBV7-2 | few | .
CASSQGGEVRTQEPQHF | TGTGCCAGCAGTCAGGGGGGTGAAGTCAGGACGCAGGAGCCCCAGCATTTT | TRBJ1-5 | TRBV28 | . | TRBD1
CASSNRDLVSNQPQHF | TGTGCCAGTAGTAATCGCGACCTGGTGAGCAATCAGCCCCAGCATTTT | TRBJ1-5 | TRBV19 | . | .
CASSPRITGVTEAFF | TGCGCCAGCAGCCCCCGGATTACAGGGGTAACTGAAGCTTTCTTT | TRBJ1-1 | TRBV4-1 | few | TRBD1
CASSLASRELRGYTF | TGTGCCAGCAGCTTAGCGAGCCGGGAGCTTCGAGGCTACACCTTC | TRBJ1-2 | TRBV7-2 | many | .
CASSPELGNGELFF | TGTGCCAGCAGCCCTGAACTGGGCAACGGGGAGCTGTTTTTT | TRBJ2-2 | TRBV7-8 | many | .
CASSLGDRNYEQYF | TGTGCCAGCAGCTTAGGGGACCGGAACTACGAGCAGTACTTC | TRBJ2-7 | TRBV7-8 | many | .
CASSLDFPQPQHF | TGTGCCAGCAGCTTAGATTTCCCTCAGCCCCAGCATTTT | TRBJ1-5 | TRBV7-8 | many | .
CASSLLAGVPETQYF | TGTGCCAGCAGCTTACTAGCGGGAGTGCCAGAGACCCAGTACTTC | TRBJ2-5 | TRBV7-6 | many | TRBD2
CASSLTSGRAHEQFF | TGTGCCAGCAGCCTAACTAGCGGGAGGGCCCATGAGCAGTTCTTC | TRBJ2-1 | TRBV5-5 | . | TRBD2
CASGLGQGTPTNYGYTF | TGTGCCAGCGGGCTGGGACAGGGTACCCCTACTAACTATGGCTACACCTTC | TRBJ1-2 | TRBV6-6 | once | TRBD1
CASRPREAAGELFF | TGTGCCAGCCGTCCGCGGGAAGCGGCCGGGGAGCTGTTTTTT | TRBJ2-2 | TRBV2 | . | .
CASRPPDRIIYGYTF | TGTGCCAGCAGACCCCCGGACAGAATTATCTATGGCTACACCTTC | TRBJ1-2 | TRBV28 | . | .
CASSPTSGRGNTGELFF | TGTGCCAGCAGTCCGACTAGCGGGAGGGGAAACACCGGGGAGCTGTTTTTT | TRBJ2-2 | TRBV12-3/TRBV12-4 | . | TRBD2
CASSPITGTGEETQYF | TGTGCCAGCAGCCCAATTACCGGGACAGGGGAAGAGACCCAGTACTTC | TRBJ2-5 | TRBV12-3/TRBV12-4 | . | TRBD1
CAWILRLTATGELFF | TGTGCCTGGATTCTTCGTCTTACCGCCACCGGGGAGCTGTTTTTT | TRBJ2-2 | TRBV30 | few | .
CASSYSGGGRSYNSPLHF | TGTGCCAGCAGTTACTCGGGGGGGGGCAGGAGCTATAATTCACCCCTCCACTTT | TRBJ1-6 | TRBV6-5 | many | .
CASSSLSVTGETQYF | TGTGCCAGCAGTTCTTTGTCGGTAACTGGAGAGACCCAGTACTTC | TRBJ2-5 | TRBV27 | few | .
CASRAGASLVPDTQYF | TGTGCCAGCAGAGCGGGAGCGTCACTAGTGCCAGATACGCAGTATTTT | TRBJ2-3 | TRBV7-9 | many | TRBD2
CASSYRRTLGELFF | TGTGCCAGCAGTTACCGGCGAACTTTGGGGGAGCTGTTTTTT | TRBJ2-2 | TRBV6-2/TRBV6-3 | . | .
CASSEGQARNTIYF | TGTGCCAGCAGCGAGGGACAGGCAAGAAACACCATATATTTT | TRBJ1-3 | TRBV9 | few | TRBD1